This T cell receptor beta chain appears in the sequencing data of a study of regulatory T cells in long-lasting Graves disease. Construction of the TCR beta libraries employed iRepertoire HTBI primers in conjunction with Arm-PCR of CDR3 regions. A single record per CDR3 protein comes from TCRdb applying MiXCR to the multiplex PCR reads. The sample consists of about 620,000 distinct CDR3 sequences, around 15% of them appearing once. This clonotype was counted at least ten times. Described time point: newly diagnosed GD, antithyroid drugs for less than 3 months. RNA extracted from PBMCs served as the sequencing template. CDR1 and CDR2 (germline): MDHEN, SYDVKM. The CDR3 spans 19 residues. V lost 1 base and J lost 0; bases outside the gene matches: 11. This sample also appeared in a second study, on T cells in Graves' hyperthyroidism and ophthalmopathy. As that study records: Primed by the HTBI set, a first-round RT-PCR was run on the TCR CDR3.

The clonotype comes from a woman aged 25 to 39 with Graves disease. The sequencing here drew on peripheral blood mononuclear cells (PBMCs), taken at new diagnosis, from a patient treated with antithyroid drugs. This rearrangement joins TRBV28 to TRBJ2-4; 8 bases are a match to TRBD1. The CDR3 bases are TGTGCCAGCAGTTTATTTCGGACAGGGTTGGTTATAGCCAAAAACATTCAGTACTTC. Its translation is CASSLFRTGLVIAKNIQYF.